A selection of T cell receptor beta chains follows, all from one sample in a study of T-cell reconstitution after alpha-beta-depleted transplantation in children. TCRdb re-analysed the PCR reads in MiXCR, keeping a single row per CDR3 protein. The table includes around 600,000 distinct CDR3 sequences, under 25% detected once. The sample consisted of PBMCs, mostly from graft donor cells, taken 360 days after TCRalphabeta/CD19-depleted stem cell transplant. The origin of the receptors is a boy less than two years old who had a stem cell transplant for acute myeloid leukemia, so the T cells may come from the graft donor. The CDR3 runs from the conserved cysteine through the conserved F or W.

CASSYSGDGANVLTF | TRBJ2-6 | TRBV6-5
CASSIGAKSGGREQFF | TRBJ2-1 | TRBV5-8
CASSLVAGGRADTQYF | TRBJ2-3 | TRBV7-2
CASSFLSRFEQYF | TRBJ2-7 | TRBV12-3/TRBV12-4
CSARSLAGGRETQYF | TRBJ2-5 | TRBV20-1
CSARGSSGGRETQYF | TRBJ2-5 | TRBV20-1
CASNRGDTEAFF | TRBJ1-1 | TRBV12-3/TRBV12-4
CASSPDPDTQYF | TRBJ2-3 | TRBV3-1
CSVDRVKDGYTF | TRBJ1-2 | TRBV29-1
CASSYYPQGYEQYF | TRBJ2-7 | TRBV6-5
CASTQSYGRNGYTF | TRBJ1-2 | TRBV6-1
CSARRLGQGSYEQYF | TRBJ2-7 | TRBV20-1
CASLSQGARETQYF | TRBJ2-5 | TRBV28
CASSRWGCEKLFF | TRBJ1-4 | TRBV25-1
CASSPKSASPTDTQYF | TRBJ2-3 | TRBV18
CASITGLPGTGELFF | TRBJ2-2 | TRBV12-3/TRBV12-4
CASEGQRPATNEKLFF | TRBJ1-4 | TRBV21-1
CASTQPVGAKGQPQHF | TRBJ1-5 | TRBV28
CASSLGQDSYEQYF | TRBJ2-7 | TRBV5-1
CASSPGQRNYGYTF | TRBJ1-2 | TRBV18
CASSLAHPENYGYTF | TRBJ1-2 | TRBV28
CSASGFRGRTGELFF | TRBJ2-2 | TRBV20-1
CASPVPGQRNSLTYGYTF | TRBJ1-2 | TRBV28
CSVGIYGGTSGAEQYF | TRBJ2-7 | TRBV29-1
CSVDSAGGWYQETQYF | TRBJ2-5 | TRBV29-1
CASSLPYQQVGWDNSPLHF | TRBJ1-6 | TRBV28
CSARARSGSYNSPLHF | TRBJ1-6 | TRBV20-1
CASSKRSGGYSYGYTF | TRBJ1-2 | TRBV7-9
CSAQLGQGDEQYF | TRBJ2-7 | TRBV20-1